This passage covers 26 T cell receptor beta chains from one sample sequenced in a study of shared clonotypes between healthy human individuals. Sequenced by immunoSEQ multiplex PCR; TCRdb stores in-frame clones only, minus some. The sample lists about 690,000 clones; 90% were seen once. Sequenced: memory CD8+ T cells from PBMCs. Sample subset: CD45RO+ cells pooled with CCR7-negative TemRA cells. These receptors came from a man between 18 and 29 years old in good health. Some clones in this sample may be carry-over from other donors' samples.

The V and J genes are TRBV6-5 and TRBJ2-7; TRBD1 is a possible D gene (7 bases). The V and J ends lost 4 bases and 7 bases respectively, with 17 bases between them. Germline CDR1 is MNHEY and CDR2 is SVGAGI. The CDR3 extends over 14 amino acids. CDR3 coding DNA: TGTGCCAGCAGTTCCCCACGCAGGGGGAGGGAGCAGTACTTC. This encodes CASSSPRRGREQYF.

V and J are TRBV27 and TRBJ2-7; a weak D match, TRBD1 (6 bases). CDR1 MNHEY and CDR2 SMNVEV come from the germline V gene (reference sequence). The CDR3 covers 16 residues. Trimming stripped 4 bases from V and 3 bases from J, with 19 bases between. Here the CDR3 reads CASSSLLSGTIYEQYF. The CDR3 nucleotides are TGTGCCAGCAGTTCCCTACTGTCCGGGACAATCTACGAGCAGTACTTC.

The rearrangement links TRBV7-2 to TRBJ2-1, with 9 bases fitting TRBD1. The CDR3 totals 18 residues. The V gene end was trimmed by 5 bases and the J gene end by 6 bases; junction bases not matched to a gene: 17. Per germline, CDR1 SGHTA and CDR2 FQGNSA. The CDR3 loop is CASSLSVLAGTGINEQFF. The DNA for the CDR3 is TGTGCCAGCAGCCTTTCGGTATTAGCCGGGACAGGGATCAATGAGCAGTTCTTC.

In its sample, this clone was seen many times. The rearrangement joins TRBV10-3 to TRBJ1-4; TRBD1 might be the D (6 bases). There are 13 residues in the CDR3. V was trimmed by 6 bases and J by 8 bases, leaving 13 bases between them. Germline V gives CDR1 ENHRY, CDR2 SYGVKD. CDR3 sequence: CAISRGRGEKLFF. CDR3 in DNA: TGTGCCATCAGCAGGGGTCGTGGCGAAAAACTGTTTTTT.

With respect to this clone: Other nucleotide sequences from this sample produce the same CDR3. The chain is built from TRBV25-1 and TRBJ1-1; maybe TRBD1 (5 bases). The germline V gene encodes CDR1 MGHDK and CDR2 SYGVNS. The CDR3 consists of 14 residues. V lost 3 bases to trimming and J lost 3 bases, with 11 bases between them. CDR3 bases: TGTGCCAGCAGTGAGCAGGGCCGGGACACTGAAGCTTTCTTT. This encodes CASSEQGRDTEAFF.

The chain links TRBV7-3 to TRBJ2-2; D is unclear. CDR1 and CDR2 (germline): SGHTA, FQGTGA. There are 15 residues in the CDR3. Deletions cut 5 bases from V and 6 bases from J, with 16 bases between. Here the CDR3 DNA reads TGTGCCAGCAGCCGAATTGAAGGGCTTCCCGGGGAGCTGTTTTTT. Its protein product is CASSRIEGLPGELFF.

This sequence joins TRBV15 and TRBJ1-1; D not certain. The germline gives CDR1 LNHNV, CDR2 YYDKDF (reference sequence). V was cut by 2 bases and J by 8 bases, with 15 bases left in between. The CDR3 runs 14 residues. The CDR3 region is CATSRLSTASEAFF. As DNA, the CDR3 is TGTGCCACCAGCAGACTTAGCACAGCCTCCGAAGCTTTCTTT.

As concerns this clone: Different DNA sequences within this sample yield the same CDR3. V usage is TRBV27 and J usage is TRBJ1-5; no definite D call. The CDR3 totals 13 residues. The V gene lost 1 base and the J gene lost 6 bases, with 7 bases spanning the gap. Germline CDR1 reads MNHEY; CDR2 reads SMNVEV (reference sequence). CDR3 bases: TGTGCCAGCAGTTTATTAGGATCTCAGCCCCAGCATTTT. Protein sequence: CASSLLGSQPQHF.

This sequence joins TRBV27 and TRBJ2-3; 7 positions match TRBD1. The junction had 16 bases not matched to a gene; V was cut back by 5 bases and J by 5 bases. The CDR3 covers 17 residues. The germline CDR1 and CDR2 sequences are MNHEY and SMNVEV (reference sequence). The CDR3, as DNA: TGTGCCAGCAGTCCAATGACAGGGATCCCCGTTGGAGATACGCAGTATTTT. Amino acids: CASSPMTGIPVGDTQYF.

The chain has TRBV28 and TRBJ2-7; weak D call: TRBD1 (6 bases). The CDR3 extends over 14 amino acids. Trimming took off 3 bases at V and 2 bases at J, with 11 bases between the two ends. Germline V gene sequence: CDR1 MDHEN, CDR2 SYDVKM. The CDR3 nucleotides read TGTGCCAGCAGTTTTGGTCAGGGGACCTACGAGCAGTACTTC. This encodes CASSFGQGTYEQYF.

This clone was seen just once. The genes are TRBV11-2 and TRBJ2-5, with TRBD2 matching 7 bases. V lost 4 bases, J lost 5 bases, and 7 bases stayed unmatched. Germline CDR1 and CDR2: SGHAT and FQNNGV. The length of the CDR3 is 14 residues. The chain's CDR3 is CASSSLAGWETQYF. CDR3 in DNA: TGTGCCAGCAGCTCGTTAGCGGGTTGGGAGACCCAGTACTTC. Based on the CDR3 plus reference TRBV11-2 and TRBJ2-5, the full variable domain is EAGVAQSPRYKIIEKRQSVAFWCNPISGHATLYWYQQILGQGPKLLIQFQNNGVVDDSQLPKDRFSAERLKGVDSTLKIQPAKLEDSAVYLCASSSLAGWETQYFGPGTRLLVL.

The rearrangement links TRBV6-6 to TRBJ1-4; D is uncertain. Germline V gene sequence: CDR1 MNHNY, CDR2 SVGAGI (reference sequence). This CDR3 comprises 15 residues. Trimming pared 0 bases from V and 2 bases from J, leaving 7 bases between. The CDR3 coding sequence is TGTGCCAGCAGTTACTCTTTAGGGACTAATGAAAAACTGTTTTTT. Translation gives CASSYSLGTNEKLFF.

The V call is TRBV19, the J call TRBJ2-7; weak D call: TRBD1 (6 bases). The V end lost 6 bases, the J end lost 0 bases, and 15 bases lay between the germline ends. The CDR3 length is 15 residues. Germline V gives CDR1 LNHDA, CDR2 SQIVND (reference sequence). The DNA for the CDR3 is TGTGCCAGTAGAGTCAGGGACACCGCCTCCTACGAGCAGTACTTC. It specifies CASRVRDTASYEQYF.

This sequence joins TRBV27 and TRBJ2-3, with D possibly being TRBD1 (6 bases). CDR1 and CDR2 (germline): MNHEY, SMNVEV (reference sequence). The length of the CDR3 is 14 residues. V was trimmed by 5 bases and J by 2 bases, leaving 11 bases between them. The CDR3, as DNA: TGTGCCAGCAGTCCCGGGACACTCACAGATACGCAGTATTTT. Translated, it gives CASSPGTLTDTQYF.

This clone came up once. The chain uses TRBV29-1 and TRBJ2-6; D not certain. Between the trimmed V and J ends, which lost 1 base and 1 base, there was a span of 11 bases. The CDR3 consists of 16 residues. CDR1 SQVTM and CDR2 ANQGSEA come from the germline V gene. The CDR3 DNA reads TGCAGCGTTGAAGGTCCGGATAAATCTGGGGCCAACGTCCTGACTTTC. This encodes CSVEGPDKSGANVLTF. The entire variable domain, with the rest obtained from reference TRBV29-1 and TRBJ2-6, is as follows: SAVISQKPSRDICQRGTSLTIQCQVDSQVTMMFWYRQQPGQSLTLIATANQGSEATYESGFVIDKFPISRPNLTFSTLTVSNMSPEDSSIYLCSVEGPDKSGANVLTFGAGSRLTVL.

The chain carries TRBV2 and TRBJ1-4; D may be TRBD1 (5 bases). Germline V gene data show CDR1 as SNHLY and CDR2 as FYNNEI. The germline V and J ends were trimmed by 4 bases and 3 bases, with 12 bases remaining between them. The CDR3 extends over 15 amino acids. DNA for the CDR3: TGTGCCAGCAGTGTATTCAAACAGGCTAATGAAAAACTGTTTTTT. Translated: CASSVFKQANEKLFF.

The rearrangement joins TRBV19 to TRBJ2-1; 10 bases agree with TRBD1. The CDR3 length is 16 residues. Germline CDR1 reads LNHDA; CDR2 reads SQIVND (reference sequence). The V and J ends lost 5 bases and 8 bases, in that order; junction bases with no gene match: 12. CDR3 bases: TGTGCCAGTAGTCTCTCCGCCGGGACAGGGGTACATGAGCAGTTCTTC. Encoded protein: CASSLSAGTGVHEQFF.

The chain has TRBV10-3 and TRBJ1-1; tentative D call: TRBD1 (5 bases). Trimming removed 10 bases from V and 7 bases from J, with 31 bases in between. This CDR3 has 17 residues. CDR1 ENHRY and CDR2 SYGVKD come from the germline V gene. The DNA for the CDR3 is TGTGCCACCATGGTGGAGGCGGCCAGGGTAGAAGGGAATGAAGCTTTCTTT. Its protein is CATMVEAARVEGNEAFF.

This clone was seen ten or more times. V gene TRBV5-4 combines with J gene TRBJ2-3; 13 bases agree with TRBD2. After removal of 5 bases from V and 3 bases from J, the junction contained 3 bases not matched to a gene. The CDR3 has 15 amino acids. Germline V lookup: CDR1 SGHNT, CDR2 YYREEE (reference sequence). The chain's CDR3 is CASRVLAGGTDTQYF. CDR3 in DNA: TGTGCCAGCAGAGTACTAGCGGGGGGGACAGATACGCAGTATTTT.

The rearrangement uses TRBV15 and TRBJ1-1; 7 nucleotides match TRBD1. CDR1 and CDR2 (germline): LNHNV, YYDKDF (reference sequence). Unmatched junction bases numbered 4, after V lost 3 bases and J lost 0 bases. The CDR3 runs to 15 residues. The CDR3: CATSSTGVLNTEAFF. As DNA, the CDR3 is TGTGCCACCAGCAGCACAGGGGTCTTGAACACTGAAGCTTTCTTT.

This chain joins TRBV27 and TRBJ2-7; D is perhaps TRBD1 (5 bases). This CDR3 region has 15 residues. Germline V lookup: CDR1 MNHEY, CDR2 SMNVEV (reference sequence). The ends were cut back, 6 bases at V and 0 bases at J, with 15 bases in the middle. The CDR3 DNA sequence: TGTGCCAGCAGCTCCTGGGCAGGGCCCTCCTACGAGCAGTACTTC. This sequence encodes CASSSWAGPSYEQYF.

V is TRBV15 and J is TRBJ2-7, with 8 bases fitting TRBD1. Germline-derived CDR1 and CDR2 are LNHNV and YYDKDF (reference sequence). This CDR3 comprises 16 residues. V shed 3 bases, J shed 1 base, and the junction held 8 bases outside the gene matches. DNA of the CDR3: TGTGCCACCAGCAGTACCCTCTGGACAGGGTCCTACGAGCAGTACTTC. Its protein product is CATSSTLWTGSYEQYF.

This chain uses TRBV9 with TRBJ2-2, with TRBD1 identical over 11 bases. Germline V gives CDR1 SGDLS, CDR2 YYNGEE. The V segment lost 4 bases and the J segment 4 bases; nucleotides outside the gene matches: 6. The CDR3 has 16 residues. The CDR3, as DNA: TGTGCCAGCAGCACCCCGGGACAGGGGGTCACCGGGGAGCTGTTTTTT. Its translation is CASSTPGQGVTGELFF. Together with reference TRBV9 and TRBJ2-2, the CDR3 gives the full variable domain: DSGVTQTPKHLITATGQRVTLRCSPRSGDLSVYWYQQSLDQGLQFLIQYYNGEERAKGNILERFSAQQFPDLHSELNLSSLELGDSALYFCASSTPGQGVTGELFFGEGSRLTVL.

The V and J genes are TRBV4-1 and TRBJ2-1; no clear D. This CDR3 is built from 16 residues. Germline assignment: CDR1 MGHRA and CDR2 YSYEKL. Trimming shortened V by 4 bases and J by 9 bases, and 22 bases separated the two germline ends. The CDR3 DNA reads as TGCGCCAGCAGCCTTTCCCCGGGTCCCTCAGCCCGTGAGCAGTTCTTC. Amino acid sequence: CASSLSPGPSAREQFF.

V is TRBV7-9 and J is TRBJ1-2; 8 nucleotides line up with TRBD1. CDR1 is SEHNR and CDR2 is FQNEAQ in the germline V gene (reference sequence). CDR3 length: 14 amino acids. V dropped 4 bases and J dropped 8; count of bases not matched to a gene: 9. The CDR3 is CASSSDGTGGGYTF. CDR3 DNA sequence: TGTGCCAGCAGCTCAGACGGGACAGGAGGCGGCTACACCTTC. Complete variable domain (other parts from reference TRBV7-9 and TRBJ1-2): DTGVSQNPRHKITKRGQNVTFRCDPISEHNRLYWYRQTLGQGPEFLTYFQNEAQLEKSRLLSDRFSAERPKGSFSTLEIQRTEQGDSAMYLCASSSDGTGGGYTFGSGTRLTVV.

This chain links TRBV4-1 with TRBJ2-7; TRBD1 might be the D (7 bases). Germline V gene sequence: CDR1 MGHRA, CDR2 YSYEKL. Trimming cost V 1 base and J 2 bases, with 15 bases left between them. The CDR3 totals 16 residues. CDR3 loop: CASSQASQGGTYEQYF. The CDR3 nucleotides read TGCGCCAGCAGCCAAGCCTCTCAGGGGGGTACCTACGAGCAGTACTTC.